One and the same sample provided the 20 T cell receptor beta chains below, sequenced in a study of OX40 agonist ivuxolimab in advanced cancers. Library creation used the immunoSEQ multiplex PCR assay. The table comes from immuneACCESS by way of TCRdb, which keeps in-frame sequences with V and J called. Part of the clones is missing from these tables; in studies checked, under half for an unresolved V gene and the rest for unknown reasons. In this sample the table shows more than 70,000 clones, less than 90% of which occur a single time. Of the sample, more than 0.5% is held by the ten largest clones. The material was CD4+ or CD8+ T cells sorted from blood, obtained in a trial of the OX40 agonist ivuxolimab. The origin of the receptors is an adult with an advanced solid tumor such as melanoma, head and neck, liver or kidney cancer.

The rearrangement joins TRBV7-3 to TRBJ1-6; D may be TRBD1 (5 bases). Trimming cost V 2 bases and J 6 bases, with 8 bases left between them. This CDR3 region has 14 residues. Germline V gives CDR1 SGHTA, CDR2 FQGTGA. CDR3 loop: CASSLQGLNSPLHF. The CDR3 nucleotides read TGTGCCAGCAGCTTACAGGGCCTTAATTCACCCCTCCACTTT.

The chain combines TRBV28 with TRBJ2-7; no clear D gene. Trimming took 5 bases from V and 4 from J, leaving 6 bases between them. The CDR3 covers 11 residues. Per the germline V gene, CDR1 is MDHEN and CDR2 is SYDVKM. The CDR3 coding sequence is TGTGCCAGCAGTGAATATTACGAGCAGTACTTC. Protein product: CASSEYYEQYF.

The rearrangement joins TRBV6-5 to TRBJ2-1; 7 bases line up with TRBD2. The CDR3 is 14 amino acids. In germline, CDR1 is MNHEY, CDR2 SVGAGI. V was pared by 0 bases and J by 7 bases, with 3 bases of the junction left unmatched. Here the CDR3 DNA reads TGTGCCAGCAGTTACTCGACGGGGGGAAATGAGCAGTTCTTC. Its protein is CASSYSTGGNEQFF.

The CDR3 is CAGRRATENTEAFF. CDR3 bases: TGTGCCGGCCGCCGGGCAACGGAGAACACTGAAGCTTTCTTT. This chain uses TRBV6-1 with TRBJ1-1; the D is unclear. This CDR3 has 14 residues. Germline V gives CDR1 MNHNS, CDR2 SASEGT. Trimming pared 11 bases from V and 1 base from J, leaving 17 bases between.

The CDR3 region has the DNA TGCGCCAGCAGCTTGAGTAGCAATCAGCCCCAGCATTTT. This gives the protein CASSLSSNQPQHF. This sequence joins TRBV5-1 and TRBJ1-5; no firm D call. The CDR3 has 13 amino acids. Germline CDR1 is SGHRS and CDR2 is YFSETQ. Trimming removed 1 base from V and 0 bases from J, with 2 bases in between.

V is TRBV28 and J is TRBJ1-5, with 8 positions matching TRBD1. There are 18 residues in the CDR3. The trim removed 3 bases at V and 0 bases at J, leaving 10 bases unmatched. CDR1 MDHEN and CDR2 SYDVKM come from the germline V gene. The CDR3 coding sequence is TGTGCCAGCAGTTTTGGACAGGGCCGAATCTATAGCAATCAGCCCCAGCATTTT. Protein product: CASSFGQGRIYSNQPQHF. The whole variable domain, remainder taken from reference TRBV28 and TRBJ1-5, is DVKVTQSSRYLVKRTGEKVFLECVQDMDHENMFWYRQDPGLGLRLIYFSYDVKMKEKGDIPEGYSVSREKKERFSLILESASTNQTSMYLCASSFGQGRIYSNQPQHFGDGTRLSIL.

The rearrangement joins TRBV27 to TRBJ2-1, with 9 bases fitting TRBD1. The CDR3 has 14 amino acids. Germline V gene lookup returns CDR1 MNHEY and CDR2 SMNVEV (reference sequence). Unmatched junction bases numbered 2, after V lost 4 bases and J lost 4 bases. CDR3 amino acids: CASSSGQGYNEQFF. The CDR3 DNA is TGTGCCAGCAGTTCGGGACAGGGTTACAATGAGCAGTTCTTC.

The rearrangement uses TRBV7-9 and TRBJ1-1; 7 nucleotides line up with TRBD1. The CDR3 length is 12 residues. With 5 bases clipped from V and 6 bases from J, the junction kept 3 bases outside the gene matches. Looked up from germline, CDR1 is SEHNR and CDR2 is FQNEAQ (reference sequence). The CDR3 DNA sequence: TGTGCCAGCAGCGTGACAGGGCCTGAAGCTTTCTTT. Translating it yields CASSVTGPEAFF.

The CDR3 is CASSDWQSNTGELFF. As DNA, the CDR3 is TGTGCCAGCAGTGATTGGCAGAGTAACACCGGGGAGCTGTTTTTT. V is TRBV6-4 and J is TRBJ2-2; D gene unclear. V was cut by 3 bases and J by 2 bases, with 10 bases left in between. The CDR3 sequence is 15 residues long. Germline V lookup: CDR1 MRHNA, CDR2 SNTAGT.

V is TRBV11-2 and J is TRBJ1-1; D gene unclear. Germline V lookup: CDR1 SGHAT, CDR2 FQNNGV. Trimming took 4 bases from V and 3 from J, leaving 18 bases between them. The CDR3 spans 16 residues. The CDR3 is CASSSLGSKWYTEAFF. DNA for the CDR3: TGTGCCAGCAGCTCCCTCGGGAGCAAGTGGTACACTGAAGCTTTCTTT.

CDR3: CASMPEKLGNTIYF. CDR3 DNA: TGTGCCAGCATGCCCGAGAAGTTAGGAAACACCATATATTTT. V gene TRBV2 combines with J gene TRBJ1-3; D gene ambiguous. In germline, CDR1 is SNHLY, CDR2 FYNNEI. Trimming stripped 7 bases from V and 4 bases from J, with 14 bases between. CDR3 length equals 14 residues.

V gene TRBV29-1 combines with J gene TRBJ2-5; D is perhaps TRBD1 (6 bases). Germline V gene data show CDR1 as SQVTM and CDR2 as ANQGSEA. The CDR3 runs 17 residues. V was clipped by 3 bases and J by 4 bases, with 24 bases between them. CDR3 sequence (DNA): TGCAGCGTTGAGGAGAACTTCAGGGCAGGGGCGCGAGAGACCCAGTACTTC. Its protein product is CSVEENFRAGARETQYF.

This clone has just one count. CDR3 DNA: TGTGCCAGCAGCGGACGCGGGACCGGGAACGAGCAGTACTTC. Translating gives CASSGRGTGNEQYF. V is TRBV21-1 and J is TRBJ2-7; TRBD2, as called in the table, went unchecked against the DNA. TRBV21-1 is recorded as a pseudogene. CDR3 length: 14 residues.

The gene calls are TRBV6-5 and TRBJ1-2, with unresolved D. The germline V and J ends were trimmed by 4 bases and 8 bases, with 23 bases remaining between them. The CDR3 sequence is 16 residues long. Germline V gives CDR1 MNHEY, CDR2 SVGAGI. This chain's CDR3 is CASSFGSVGTSMGYTF. CDR3 nucleotide sequence: TGTGCCAGCAGTTTTGGGAGTGTCGGTACTTCTATGGGCTACACCTTC.

V is TRBV11-3 and J is TRBJ1-1, with D perhaps TRBD1 (6 bases). V was pared by 6 bases and J by 4 bases, with 18 bases between. Germline lookup yields CDR1 SGHNT and CDR2 YENEEA. This CDR3 is built from 15 residues. As DNA, the CDR3 is TGTGCCAGCAGTTCACAGGGAAGCGTGGGCACTGAAGCTTTCTTT. Residues: CASSSQGSVGTEAFF.

V and J are TRBV27 and TRBJ1-1; TRBD1 aligns across 10 bases. Germline CDR1 and CDR2: MNHEY and SMNVEV (reference sequence). This CDR3 contains 15 residues. V shed 5 bases, J shed 4 bases, and the junction held 7 bases outside the gene matches. The CDR3 is CASSARQGAGTEAFF. The CDR3 coding sequence is TGTGCCAGCAGTGCCCGACAGGGGGCAGGCACTGAAGCTTTCTTT.

The chain links TRBV6-5 to TRBJ2-1; TRBD1 or TRBD2 may be the D gene (6 bases each). This CDR3 comprises 16 residues. V shed 2 bases and J shed 1 base, with 12 bases lying between them. Per germline, CDR1 MNHEY and CDR2 SVGAGI. CDR3 bases: TGTGCCAGCAGTTACCCGGGGGCTCGGTCCTACAATGAGCAGTTCTTC. This sequence encodes CASSYPGARSYNEQFF.

The J gene is TRBJ1-5, the V gene TRBV6-5; TRBD1 matches at 8 bases. The CDR3 runs 15 residues. Germline V gene data show CDR1 as MNHEY and CDR2 as SVGAGI. V trimming: 0 bases; J trimming: 6 bases; junction bases outside the gene matches: 4. Here the CDR3 reads CASSYSRGRIQPQHF. The CDR3 region has the DNA TGTGCCAGCAGTTACTCCAGGGGGCGGATTCAGCCCCAGCATTTT.

The chain combines TRBV19 with TRBJ1-5; D ambiguous. Trimming pared 5 bases from V and 11 bases from J, leaving 22 bases between. This CDR3 contains 15 residues. Per germline, CDR1 LNHDA and CDR2 SQIVND (reference sequence). CDR3: CASSLMGQTGMAQHF. CDR3 nucleotide sequence: TGTGCCAGTAGTCTCATGGGCCAAACGGGTATGGCCCAGCATTTT.

The chain uses TRBV6-6 and TRBJ2-7; D is undetermined. Germline V gene sequence: CDR1 MNHNY, CDR2 SVGAGI (reference sequence). The CDR3 runs 12 residues. V was shortened by 8 bases and J by 6 bases, with 14 bases between the two germline ends. CDR3 sequence reads: CASRRSSGEQYF. The CDR3 DNA is TGTGCCAGCCGCCGGTCTAGTGGCGAGCAGTACTTC.